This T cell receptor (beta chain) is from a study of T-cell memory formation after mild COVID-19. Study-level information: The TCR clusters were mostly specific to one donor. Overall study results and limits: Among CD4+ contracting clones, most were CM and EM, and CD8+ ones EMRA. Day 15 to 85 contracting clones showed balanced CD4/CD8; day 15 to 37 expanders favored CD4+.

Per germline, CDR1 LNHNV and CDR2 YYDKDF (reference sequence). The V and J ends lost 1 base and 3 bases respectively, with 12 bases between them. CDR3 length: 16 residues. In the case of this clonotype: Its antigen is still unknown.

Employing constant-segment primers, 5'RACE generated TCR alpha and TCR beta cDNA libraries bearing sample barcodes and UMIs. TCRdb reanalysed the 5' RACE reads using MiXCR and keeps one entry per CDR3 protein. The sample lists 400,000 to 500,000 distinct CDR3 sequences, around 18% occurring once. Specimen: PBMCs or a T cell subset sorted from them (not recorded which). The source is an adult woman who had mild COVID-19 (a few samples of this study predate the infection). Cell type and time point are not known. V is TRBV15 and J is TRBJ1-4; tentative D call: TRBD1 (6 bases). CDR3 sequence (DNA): TGTGCCACCAGCAGAGCGGGGGCTGCGCCTAATGAAAAACTGTTTTTT. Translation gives CATSRAGAAPNEKLFF.